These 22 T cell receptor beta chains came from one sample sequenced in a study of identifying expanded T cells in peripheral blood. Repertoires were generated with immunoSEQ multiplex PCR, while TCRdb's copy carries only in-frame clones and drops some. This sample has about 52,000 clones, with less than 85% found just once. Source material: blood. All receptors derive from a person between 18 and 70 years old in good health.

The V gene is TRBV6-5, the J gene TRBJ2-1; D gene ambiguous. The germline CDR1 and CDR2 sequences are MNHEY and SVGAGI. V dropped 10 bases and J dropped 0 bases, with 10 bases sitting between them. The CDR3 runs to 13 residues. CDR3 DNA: TGTGCCACCTCAAGGGACTCCTACAATGAGCAGTTCTTC. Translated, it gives CATSRDSYNEQFF.

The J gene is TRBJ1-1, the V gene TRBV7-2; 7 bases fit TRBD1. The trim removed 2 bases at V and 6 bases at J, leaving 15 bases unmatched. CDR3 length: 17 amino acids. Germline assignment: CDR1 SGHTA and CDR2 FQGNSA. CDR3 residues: CASSLRPSGTAGSEAFF. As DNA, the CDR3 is TGTGCCAGCAGCTTACGCCCCTCCGGGACAGCAGGCTCTGAAGCTTTCTTT.

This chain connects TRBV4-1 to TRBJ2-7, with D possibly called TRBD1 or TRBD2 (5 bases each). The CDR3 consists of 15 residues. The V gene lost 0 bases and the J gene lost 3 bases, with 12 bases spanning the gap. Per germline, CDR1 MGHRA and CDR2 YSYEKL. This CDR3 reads CASSQEPRGGYEQYV. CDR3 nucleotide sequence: TGCGCCAGCAGCCAAGAGCCTCGTGGGGGCTACGAGCAGTACGTC.

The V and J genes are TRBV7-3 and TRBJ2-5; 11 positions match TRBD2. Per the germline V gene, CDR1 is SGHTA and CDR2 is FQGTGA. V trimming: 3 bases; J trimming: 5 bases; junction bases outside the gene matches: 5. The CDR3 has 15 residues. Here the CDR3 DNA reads TGTGCCAGCAGCTTTAGCGGGGGGGCTTGGGAGACCCAGTACTTC. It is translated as CASSFSGGAWETQYF.

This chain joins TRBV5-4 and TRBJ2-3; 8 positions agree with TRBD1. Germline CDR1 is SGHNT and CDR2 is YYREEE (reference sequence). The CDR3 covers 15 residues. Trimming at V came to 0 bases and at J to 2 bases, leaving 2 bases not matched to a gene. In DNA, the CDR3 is TGTGCCAGCAGCTTGGGACAGGGGCCCACAGATACGCAGTATTTT. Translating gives CASSLGQGPTDTQYF. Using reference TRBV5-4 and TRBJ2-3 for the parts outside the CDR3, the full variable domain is ETGVTQSPTHLIKTRGQQVTLRCSSQSGHNTVSWYQQALGQGPQFIFQYYREEENGRGNFPPRFSGLQFPNYSSELNVNALELDDSALYLCASSLGQGPTDTQYFGPGTRLTVL.

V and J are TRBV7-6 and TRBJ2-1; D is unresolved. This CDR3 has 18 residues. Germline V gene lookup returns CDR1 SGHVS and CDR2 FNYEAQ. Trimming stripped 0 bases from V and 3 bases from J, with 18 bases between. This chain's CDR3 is CASSLASLTQHYYNEQFF. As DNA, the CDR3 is TGTGCCAGCAGCTTAGCTTCGCTCACTCAACATTACTACAATGAGCAGTTCTTC.

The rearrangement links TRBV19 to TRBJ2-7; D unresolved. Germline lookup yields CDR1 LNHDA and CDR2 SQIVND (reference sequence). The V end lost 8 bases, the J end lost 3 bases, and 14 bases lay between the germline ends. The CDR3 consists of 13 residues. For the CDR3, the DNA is TGTGCCAGTTGCCCCCAACCGATCTACGAGCAGTACGTC. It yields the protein CASCPQPIYEQYV.

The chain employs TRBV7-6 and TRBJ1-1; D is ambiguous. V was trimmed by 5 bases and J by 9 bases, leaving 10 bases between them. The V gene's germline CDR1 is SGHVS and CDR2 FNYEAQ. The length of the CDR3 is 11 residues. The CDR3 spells CASSTSGQAFF. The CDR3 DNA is TGTGCCAGCAGCACAAGCGGGCAAGCTTTCTTT.

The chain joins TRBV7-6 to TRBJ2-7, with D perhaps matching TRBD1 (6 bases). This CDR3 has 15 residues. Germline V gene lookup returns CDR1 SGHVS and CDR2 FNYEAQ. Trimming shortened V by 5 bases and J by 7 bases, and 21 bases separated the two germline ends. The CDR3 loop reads CASSPNPGAPWEQYF. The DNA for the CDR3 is TGTGCCAGCAGCCCGAATCCAGGGGCCCCTTGGGAGCAGTACTTC.

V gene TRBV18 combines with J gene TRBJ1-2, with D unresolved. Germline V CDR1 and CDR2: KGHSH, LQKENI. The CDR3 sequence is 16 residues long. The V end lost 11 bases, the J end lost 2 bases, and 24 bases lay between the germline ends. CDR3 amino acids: CASSPYGQASNYGYTF. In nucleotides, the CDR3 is TGTGCCTCCTCCCCTTATGGGCAGGCTTCAAACTATGGCTACACCTTC.

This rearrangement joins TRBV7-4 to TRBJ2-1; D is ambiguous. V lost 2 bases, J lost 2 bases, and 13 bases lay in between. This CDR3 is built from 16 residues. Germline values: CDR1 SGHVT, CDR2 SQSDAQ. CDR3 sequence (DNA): TGTGCCAGCAGCTTAATAGGAGTTTCCGCCTACAATGAGCAGTTCTTC. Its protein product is CASSLIGVSAYNEQFF.

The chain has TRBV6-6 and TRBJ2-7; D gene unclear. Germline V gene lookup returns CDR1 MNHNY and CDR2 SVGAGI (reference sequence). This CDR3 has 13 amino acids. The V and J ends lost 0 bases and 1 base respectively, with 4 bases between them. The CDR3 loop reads CASSYSDSYEQYV. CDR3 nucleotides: TGTGCCAGCAGTTACTCGGATTCCTACGAGCAGTACGTC.

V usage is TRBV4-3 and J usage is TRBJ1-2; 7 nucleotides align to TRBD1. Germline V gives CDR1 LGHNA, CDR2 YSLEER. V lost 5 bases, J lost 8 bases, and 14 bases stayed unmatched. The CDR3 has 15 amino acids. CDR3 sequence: CASSSTGAWGGGYTF. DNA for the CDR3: TGCGCCAGCAGCAGCACAGGGGCGTGGGGTGGAGGCTACACCTTC.

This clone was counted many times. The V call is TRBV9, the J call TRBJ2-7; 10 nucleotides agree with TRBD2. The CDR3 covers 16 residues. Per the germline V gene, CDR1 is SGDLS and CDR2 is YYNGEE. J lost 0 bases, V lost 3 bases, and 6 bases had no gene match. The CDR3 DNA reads TGTGCCAGCAGCGGACGACTAGCGGGCAACTCCTACGAGCAGTACTTC. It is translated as CASSGRLAGNSYEQYF.

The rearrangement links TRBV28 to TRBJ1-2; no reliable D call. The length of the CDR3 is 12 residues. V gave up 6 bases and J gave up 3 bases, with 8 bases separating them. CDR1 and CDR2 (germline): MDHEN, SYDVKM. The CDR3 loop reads CASSPRDYGYTF. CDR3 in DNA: TGTGCCAGCAGCCCGAGGGACTATGGCTACACCTTC.

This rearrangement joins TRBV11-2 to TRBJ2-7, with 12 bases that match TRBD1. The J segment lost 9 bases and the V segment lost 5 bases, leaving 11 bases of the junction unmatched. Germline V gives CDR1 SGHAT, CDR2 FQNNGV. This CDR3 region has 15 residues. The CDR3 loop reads CASSEITGQGAVQYF. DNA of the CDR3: TGTGCCAGCAGCGAGATCACGGGACAGGGGGCGGTGCAGTACTTC. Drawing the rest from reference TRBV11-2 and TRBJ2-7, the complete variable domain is EAGVAQSPRYKIIEKRQSVAFWCNPISGHATLYWYQQILGQGPKLLIQFQNNGVVDDSQLPKDRFSAERLKGVDSTLKIQPAKLEDSAVYLCASSEITGQGAVQYFGPGTRLTVT.

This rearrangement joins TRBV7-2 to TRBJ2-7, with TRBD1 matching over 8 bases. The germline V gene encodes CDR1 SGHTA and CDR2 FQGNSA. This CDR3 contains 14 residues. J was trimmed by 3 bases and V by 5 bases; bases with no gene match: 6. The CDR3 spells CASSVTGAIYEQYF. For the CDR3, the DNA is TGTGCCAGCAGCGTGACAGGGGCTATCTACGAGCAGTACTTC.

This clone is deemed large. CDR3 nucleotide sequence: TGTGCCACCCAGGGTGGCTACACCTTC. It specifies CATQGGYTF. The chain links TRBV28 to TRBJ1-2; a weak D match, TRBD1 (5 bases). Trimming stripped 10 bases from V and 7 bases from J, with 7 bases between. Germline CDR1 and CDR2: MDHEN and SYDVKM. The CDR3 runs 9 residues.

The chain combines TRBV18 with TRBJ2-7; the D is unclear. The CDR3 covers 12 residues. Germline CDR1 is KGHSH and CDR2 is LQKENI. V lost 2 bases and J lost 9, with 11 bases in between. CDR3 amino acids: CASSPGQLVQYF. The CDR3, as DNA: TGTGCCAGCTCACCAGGCCAGTTAGTGCAGTACTTC.

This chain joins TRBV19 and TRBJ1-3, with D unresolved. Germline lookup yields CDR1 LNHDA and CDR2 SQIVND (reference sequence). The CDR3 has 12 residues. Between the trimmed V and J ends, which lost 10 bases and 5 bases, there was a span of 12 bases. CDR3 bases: TGTGCCATAATTGGGTATAGAAACACCATATATTTT. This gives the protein CAIIGYRNTIYF.

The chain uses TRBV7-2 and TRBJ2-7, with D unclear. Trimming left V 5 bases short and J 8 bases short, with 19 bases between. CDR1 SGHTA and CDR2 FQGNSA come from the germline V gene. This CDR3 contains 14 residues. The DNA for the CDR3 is TGTGCCAGCAGCCCCCGAAGGGCAGCTGGGAAGCAGTACTTC. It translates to CASSPRRAAGKQYF.

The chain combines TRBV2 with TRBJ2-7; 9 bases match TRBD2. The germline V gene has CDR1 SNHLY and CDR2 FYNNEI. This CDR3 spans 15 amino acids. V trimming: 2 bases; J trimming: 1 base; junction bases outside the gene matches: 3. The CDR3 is CASSERLAVSYEQYF. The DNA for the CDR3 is TGTGCCAGCAGTGAACGACTAGCGGTGTCCTACGAGCAGTACTTC.